The 6 T cell receptor beta chains given below trace back to one sample, sequenced in a study of Ad26.COV2.S vaccination and SARS-CoV-2 variants. Libraries were prepared by immunoSEQ multiplex PCR; TCRdb keeps only in-frame clonotypes and omits some of them. The sample holds some 500,000 clones, 89% seen once. Described treatment: about 20 received Ad26.COV2.S at low or high dose, single or two shots; roughly five received placebo; per-sample allocation not given. Each sample was drawn 63 days after the first injection (of vaccine or placebo). This sample comprised peripheral blood, obtained in a trial of Ad26.COV2.S vaccine versus placebo. These receptors were taken from a person between 18 and 60 years old who received the Ad26.COV2.S COVID-19 vaccine or a placebo.

The chain employs TRBV4-1 and TRBJ2-3; the D gene is possibly TRBD2 (6 bases). The CDR3 loop spans 14 amino acids. In germline, CDR1 is MGHRA, CDR2 YSYEKL. The V end was cut by 5 bases, the J end by 0 bases, with 9 bases between. CDR3 sequence (DNA): TGCGCCAGCAGCTTAGGGACTAGCACAGATACGCAGTATTTT. It is translated as CASSLGTSTDTQYF.

V usage is TRBV6-4 and J usage is TRBJ2-3; 13 nucleotides line up with TRBD2. J gave up 5 bases and V 4 bases, and 3 bases lay outside the gene matches. CDR1 and CDR2 from the germline V gene are MRHNA and SNTAGT. This CDR3 has 15 amino acids. The CDR3 DNA follows: TGTGCCAGCAGTGGGACTAGCGGGAGATTAGATACGCAGTATTTT. The encoded protein is CASSGTSGRLDTQYF.

This clone came up a few times. The V gene is TRBV19, the J gene TRBJ2-1; 13 positions agree with TRBD2. This CDR3 comprises 17 residues. The V gene end was trimmed by 5 bases and the J gene end by 5 bases; junction bases not matched to a gene: 9. The germline V gene has CDR1 LNHDA and CDR2 SQIVND (reference sequence). The CDR3 protein is CASSSQGLAGVDNEQFF. CDR3 nucleotide sequence: TGTGCCAGTAGTTCGCAAGGACTAGCGGGGGTTGACAATGAGCAGTTCTTC.

The chain couples TRBV4-2 to TRBJ2-7; the match to TRBD1 covers 7 bases. The length of the CDR3 is 14 residues. The ends lost 1 base at V and 4 bases at J; junction bases unmatched: 4. Germline assignment: CDR1 LGHNA and CDR2 YNFKEQ. As DNA, the CDR3 is TGTGCCAGCAGCCAAGTCGGCAGGGGGTACGAGCAGTACTTC. It is translated as CASSQVGRGYEQYF.

V gene TRBV27 combines with J gene TRBJ1-2; D call uncertain. Trimming shortened V by 5 bases and J by 4 bases, and 26 bases separated the two germline ends. Germline V gene data show CDR1 as MNHEY and CDR2 as SMNVEV (reference sequence). The CDR3 totals 18 residues. The CDR3 sequence: CASSPGPHFFISSYGYTF. CDR3 bases: TGTGCCAGCAGTCCCGGGCCCCATTTTTTCATTTCCTCCTATGGCTACACCTTC.

The J gene is TRBJ2-1, the V gene TRBV28; D is unresolved. The CDR3 runs 17 residues. Germline values: CDR1 MDHEN, CDR2 SYDVKM. Trimming stripped 7 bases from V and 1 base from J, with 20 bases between. The CDR3 sequence: CASIDSRGVPSYNEQFF. The CDR3 nucleotides are TGTGCCAGCATCGATTCCCGAGGCGTGCCGTCCTACAATGAGCAGTTCTTC.